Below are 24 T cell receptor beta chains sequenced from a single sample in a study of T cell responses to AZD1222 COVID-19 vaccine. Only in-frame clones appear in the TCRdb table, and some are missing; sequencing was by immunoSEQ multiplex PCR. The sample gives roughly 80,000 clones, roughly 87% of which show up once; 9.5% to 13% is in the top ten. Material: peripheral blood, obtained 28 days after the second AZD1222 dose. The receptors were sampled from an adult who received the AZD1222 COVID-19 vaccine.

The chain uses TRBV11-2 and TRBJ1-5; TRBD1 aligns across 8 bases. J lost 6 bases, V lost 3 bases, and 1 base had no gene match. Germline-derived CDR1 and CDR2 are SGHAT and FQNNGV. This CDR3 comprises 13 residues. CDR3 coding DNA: TGTGCCAGCAGCTTGACAGGGGCTCAGCCCCAGCATTTT. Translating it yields CASSLTGAQPQHF.

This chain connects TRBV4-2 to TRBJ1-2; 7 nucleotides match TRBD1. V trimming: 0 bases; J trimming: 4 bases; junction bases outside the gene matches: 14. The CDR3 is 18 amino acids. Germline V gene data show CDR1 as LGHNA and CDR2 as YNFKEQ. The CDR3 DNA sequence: TGTGCCAGCAGCCAAGATTTGTCTACGACAGGGCATCTCTATGGCTACACCTTC. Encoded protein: CASSQDLSTTGHLYGYTF.

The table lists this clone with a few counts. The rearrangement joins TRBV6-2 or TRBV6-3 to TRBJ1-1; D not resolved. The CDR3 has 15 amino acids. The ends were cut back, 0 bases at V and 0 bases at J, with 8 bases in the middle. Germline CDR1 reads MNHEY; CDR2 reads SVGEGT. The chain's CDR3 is CASSYSEGMNTEAFF. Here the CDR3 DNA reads TGTGCCAGCAGTTACTCGGAGGGCATGAACACTGAAGCTTTCTTT.

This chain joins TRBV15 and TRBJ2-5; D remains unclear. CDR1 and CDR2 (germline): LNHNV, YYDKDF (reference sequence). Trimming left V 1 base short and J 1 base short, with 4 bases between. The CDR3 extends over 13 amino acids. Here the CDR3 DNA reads TGTGCCACCAGCAGAGGGGGCCAAGAGACCCAGTACTTC. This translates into CATSRGGQETQYF.

For the CDR3, the DNA is TGTGCCAGCAGCCATGCACTAGCGGGGGGCCGGCGTGAGCAGTTCTTC. Amino acids: CASSHALAGGRREQFF. V is TRBV11-3 and J is TRBJ2-1, with 12 positions matching TRBD2. This CDR3 region has 16 residues. CDR1 and CDR2 (germline): SGHNT, YENEEA. Germline trimming cut 5 bases from V and 9 bases from J; bases unmatched to any gene: 11.

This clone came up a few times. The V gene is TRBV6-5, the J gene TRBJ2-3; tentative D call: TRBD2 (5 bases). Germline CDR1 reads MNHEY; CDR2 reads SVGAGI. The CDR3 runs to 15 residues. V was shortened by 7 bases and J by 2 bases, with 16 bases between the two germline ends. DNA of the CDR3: TGTGCCAGCACCCCTCGGGGAGCGGTCACAGATACGCAGTATTTT. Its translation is CASTPRGAVTDTQYF.

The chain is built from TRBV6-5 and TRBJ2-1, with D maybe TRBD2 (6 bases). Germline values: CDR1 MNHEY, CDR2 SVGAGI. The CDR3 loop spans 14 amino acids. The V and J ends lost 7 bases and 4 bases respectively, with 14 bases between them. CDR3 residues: CASTPLGGYNEQFF. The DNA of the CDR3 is TGTGCCAGCACCCCCCTTGGAGGGTACAATGAGCAGTTCTTC.

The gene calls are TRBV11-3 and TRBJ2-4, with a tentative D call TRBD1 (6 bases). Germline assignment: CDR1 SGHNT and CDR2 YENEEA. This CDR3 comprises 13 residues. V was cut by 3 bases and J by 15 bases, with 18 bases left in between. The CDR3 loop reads CASSFSFRDTLYF. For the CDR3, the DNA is TGTGCCAGCAGCTTCAGTTTCCGGGACACTCTGTACTTC.

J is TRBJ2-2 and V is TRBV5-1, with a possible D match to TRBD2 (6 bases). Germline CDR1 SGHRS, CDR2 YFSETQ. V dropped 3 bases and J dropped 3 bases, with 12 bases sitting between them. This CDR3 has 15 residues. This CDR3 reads CASSSGGVDTGELFF. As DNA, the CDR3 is TGCGCCAGCAGCTCAGGCGGGGTGGACACCGGGGAGCTGTTTTTT.

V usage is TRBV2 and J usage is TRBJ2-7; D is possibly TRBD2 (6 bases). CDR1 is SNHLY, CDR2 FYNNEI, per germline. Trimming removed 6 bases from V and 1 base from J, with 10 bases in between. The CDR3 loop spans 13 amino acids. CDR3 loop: CASRASGSYEQYF. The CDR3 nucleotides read TGTGCCAGCAGGGCCAGCGGGTCCTACGAGCAGTACTTC.

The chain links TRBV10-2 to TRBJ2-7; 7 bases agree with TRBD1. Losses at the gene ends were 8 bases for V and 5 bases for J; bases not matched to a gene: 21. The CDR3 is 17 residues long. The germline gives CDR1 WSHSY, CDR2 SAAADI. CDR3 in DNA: TGCGCCAGCGGGAAGAGGGACAGAACCTCCCTGAGCCACGAGCAGTACTTC. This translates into CASGKRDRTSLSHEQYF.

This CDR3 is CASSFAGGLNEQFF. CDR3 coding DNA: TGTGCCAGCAGCTTTGCCGGGGGGCTCAATGAGCAGTTCTTC. The chain uses TRBV7-6 and TRBJ2-1; TRBD2 might be the D (7 bases). CDR3 length equals 14 residues. CDR1 and CDR2 (germline): SGHVS, FNYEAQ. Trimming stripped 3 bases from V and 6 bases from J, with 12 bases between.

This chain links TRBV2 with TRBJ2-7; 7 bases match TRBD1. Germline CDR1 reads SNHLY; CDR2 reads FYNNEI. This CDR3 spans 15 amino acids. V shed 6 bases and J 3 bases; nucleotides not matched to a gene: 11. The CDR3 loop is CASRLQGLGDYEQYF. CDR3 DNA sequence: TGTGCCAGCAGGTTACAGGGGTTGGGAGACTACGAGCAGTACTTC.

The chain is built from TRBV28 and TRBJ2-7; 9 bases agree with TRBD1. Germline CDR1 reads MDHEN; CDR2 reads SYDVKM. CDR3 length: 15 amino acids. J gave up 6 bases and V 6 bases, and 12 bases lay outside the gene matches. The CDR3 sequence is CASRSPGQGSREQYF. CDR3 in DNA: TGTGCCAGCAGGTCCCCGGGACAGGGCTCGCGCGAGCAGTACTTC.

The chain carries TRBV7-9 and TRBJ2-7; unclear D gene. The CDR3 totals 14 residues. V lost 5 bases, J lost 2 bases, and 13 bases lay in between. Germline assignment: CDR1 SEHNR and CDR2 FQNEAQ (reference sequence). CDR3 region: CASSAIGLAYEQYF. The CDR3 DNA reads TGTGCCAGCAGCGCTATAGGTCTTGCCTACGAGCAGTACTTC.

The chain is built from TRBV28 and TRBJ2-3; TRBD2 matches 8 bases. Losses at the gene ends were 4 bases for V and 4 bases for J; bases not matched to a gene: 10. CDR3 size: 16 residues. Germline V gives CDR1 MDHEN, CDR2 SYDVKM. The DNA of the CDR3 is TGTGCCAGCAGTTCCGGTGGCGGGGGGAGAGCAGATACGCAGTATTTT. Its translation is CASSSGGGGRADTQYF. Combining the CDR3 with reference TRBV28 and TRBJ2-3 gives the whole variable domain DVKVTQSSRYLVKRTGEKVFLECVQDMDHENMFWYRQDPGLGLRLIYFSYDVKMKEKGDIPEGYSVSREKKERFSLILESASTNQTSMYLCASSSGGGGRADTQYFGPGTRLTVL.

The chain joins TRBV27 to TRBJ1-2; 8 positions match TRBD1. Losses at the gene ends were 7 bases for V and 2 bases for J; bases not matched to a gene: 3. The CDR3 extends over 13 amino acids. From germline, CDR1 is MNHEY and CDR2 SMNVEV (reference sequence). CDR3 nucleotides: TGTGCCAGCAAAAGGACAGGGAACTATGGCTACACCTTC. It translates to CASKRTGNYGYTF.

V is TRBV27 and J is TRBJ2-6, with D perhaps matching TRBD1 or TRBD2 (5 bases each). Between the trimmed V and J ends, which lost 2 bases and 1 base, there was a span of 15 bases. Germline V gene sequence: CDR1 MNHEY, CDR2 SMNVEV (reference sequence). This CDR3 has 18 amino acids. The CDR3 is CASSLTGRIFSGANVLTF. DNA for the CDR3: TGTGCCAGCAGTTTAACGGGACGGATCTTTTCTGGGGCCAACGTCCTGACTTTC.

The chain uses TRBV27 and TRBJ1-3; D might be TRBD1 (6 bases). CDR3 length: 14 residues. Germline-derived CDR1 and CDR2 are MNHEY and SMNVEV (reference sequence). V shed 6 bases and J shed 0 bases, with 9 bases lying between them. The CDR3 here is CASSPGASGNTIYF. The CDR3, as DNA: TGTGCCAGCAGCCCAGGGGCCTCTGGAAACACCATATATTTT.

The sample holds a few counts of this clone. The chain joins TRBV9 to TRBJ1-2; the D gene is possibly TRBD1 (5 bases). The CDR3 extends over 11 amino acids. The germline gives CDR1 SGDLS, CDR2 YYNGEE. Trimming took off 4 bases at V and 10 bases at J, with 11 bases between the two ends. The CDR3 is CASSLRGFYTF. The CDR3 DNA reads TGTGCCAGCAGCCTAAGGGGTTTCTACACCTTC.

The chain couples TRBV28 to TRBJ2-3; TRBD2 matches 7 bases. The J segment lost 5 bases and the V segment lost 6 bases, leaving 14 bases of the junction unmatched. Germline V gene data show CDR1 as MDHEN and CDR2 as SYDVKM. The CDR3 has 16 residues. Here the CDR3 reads CASSLGGDGEGDTQYF. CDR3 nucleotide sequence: TGTGCCAGCAGCTTAGGTGGTGACGGGGAGGGAGATACGCAGTATTTT.

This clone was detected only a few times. CDR3 loop: CASSLEGWGYGYTF. CDR3 bases: TGTGCCAGCAGCTTAGAGGGGTGGGGCTATGGCTACACCTTC. This chain joins TRBV7-2 and TRBJ1-2, with D maybe TRBD1 (5 bases). CDR3 length: 14 amino acids. The ends were cut back, 1 base at V and 4 bases at J, with 10 bases in the middle. CDR1 and CDR2 from the germline V gene are SGHTA and FQGNSA.

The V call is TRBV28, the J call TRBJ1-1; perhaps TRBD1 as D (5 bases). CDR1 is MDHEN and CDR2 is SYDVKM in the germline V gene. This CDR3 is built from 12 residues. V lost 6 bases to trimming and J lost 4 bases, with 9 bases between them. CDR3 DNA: TGTGCCAGCAGGGGACTACTCACTGAAGCTTTCTTT. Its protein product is CASRGLLTEAFF.

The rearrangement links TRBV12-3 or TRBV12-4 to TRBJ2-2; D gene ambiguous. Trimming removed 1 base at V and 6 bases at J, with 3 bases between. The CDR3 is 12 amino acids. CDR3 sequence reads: CASSLGAGELFF. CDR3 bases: TGTGCCAGCAGTTTAGGAGCCGGGGAGCTGTTTTTT.